This TCR beta chain was sequenced in a study of immune evolution from preneoplasia to lung adenocarcinoma. Findings of the study overall: Top clone frequencies peaked in normal lung, apparently declining through invasive adenocarcinoma.

The data were produced by immunoSEQ multiplex PCR, yet TCRdb's version contains in-frame clones alone and is incomplete. The table records 4,000 to 5,000 clones, 75% to 85% of them present only once. This clone was detected only once. Its target is not known. Patient tissue came from resections in Japan or China, 2014–2017. H&E slides confirmed each diagnosis, reviewed by two pathologists independently. After pathologic assessment, macro-dissection selected premalignant or tumor cells for extraction. The germline gives CDR1 MNHEY, CDR2 SVGAGI. V gave up 6 bases and J gave up 5 bases; unmatched junction bases: 13. The CDR3 length is 15 residues.

V is TRBV6-5 and J is TRBJ2-7; TRBD1 agrees at 7 bases. The receptor's source is a person aged 65-85 years with lung adenocarcinoma. Sequenced input: FFPE minimally invasive lung adenocarcinoma tissue. CDR3 loop: CASSKGTVEWDEQYF. The CDR3 DNA reads as TGTGCCAGCAGCAAGGGGACAGTAGAATGGGACGAGCAGTACTTC.